The 9 T cell receptor beta chains listed next were all sequenced from one sample in a study of T cells expressing NK-cell markers. After re-calling the 5' RACE reads, TCRdb lists one entry per CDR3 protein, DNA absent. The table lists about 260,000 distinct CDR3 sequences. Sequencing was performed on blood T cells: a sorted CD56 or NKG2C T cell subset, CD4+ or CD8+ T cells, or bulk PBMC T cells (not recorded which). These receptors were taken from a man between 18 and 29 years old in good health.

The chain couples TRBV7-2 to TRBJ2-2; TCRdb calls TRBD1, which cannot be checked without DNA. CDR1 is SGHTA, CDR2 FQGNSA, per germline. The CDR3 is 17 amino acids. CDR3 sequence reads: CASSLVGGRLNTGELFF.

This rearrangement joins TRBV12-3 or TRBV12-4 to TRBJ2-5; with no DNA, the TCRdb D assignment of TRBD2 cannot be verified. The CDR3 length is 13 residues. The CDR3 here is CASSSLGRETQYF.

The chain joins TRBV5-4 to TRBJ2-1. The CDR3 contains 15 residues. Germline CDR1 is SGHNT and CDR2 is YYREEE (reference sequence). The CDR3 here is CASSLDTGSYNEQFF.

The CDR3 reads CASSPRQGGTGELFF. J is TRBJ2-2 and V is TRBV5-4; TCRdb's D gene call, TRBD1, goes unchecked for lack of DNA. Germline V gene lookup returns CDR1 SGHNT and CDR2 YYREEE (reference sequence). The CDR3 contains 15 residues.

V usage is TRBV12-3 or TRBV12-4 and J usage is TRBJ2-3; the TRBD2 assignment by TCRdb is unverifiable without DNA. This CDR3 is 16 amino acids long. This chain's CDR3 is CASSGGKRGYTDTQYF.

The genes are TRBV29-1 and TRBJ1-3; TCRdb reports TRBD1, a call that lacks DNA to check it against. CDR1 and CDR2 (germline): SQVTM, ANQGSEA. CDR3 length: 13 amino acids. CDR3 protein: CSVAGLTGNTIYF. Together with reference TRBV29-1 and TRBJ1-3, the CDR3 gives the full variable domain: SAVISQKPSRDICQRGTSLTIQCQVDSQVTMMFWYRQQPGQSLTLIATANQGSEATYESGFVIDKFPISRPNLTFSTLTVSNMSPEDSSIYLCSVAGLTGNTIYFGEGSWLTVV.

This rearrangement joins TRBV6-1 to TRBJ2-1; TCRdb picks TRBD1, but there is no DNA to check that call. Germline V gives CDR1 MNHNS, CDR2 SASEGT. The CDR3 has 16 amino acids. The CDR3 sequence is CASRSYAGQGINEQFF.

The gene calls are TRBV12-3 or TRBV12-4 and TRBJ2-1; there is no DNA to check the TCRdb D call of TRBD1. The CDR3 is made up of 15 amino acids. This CDR3 reads CASSSARGLYNEQFF.

CDR3 protein: CSVRGQGSNQPQHF. The genes are TRBV29-1 and TRBJ1-5; TCRdb names TRBD1, which stays unverified in the absence of DNA. CDR1 SQVTM and CDR2 ANQGSEA come from the germline V gene. The CDR3 is 14 amino acids.